The 29 T cell receptor beta chains listed next were all sequenced from one sample in a study of regulatory T cells in long-lasting Graves disease. Time point specified: newly diagnosed GD, antithyroid drugs for less than 3 months. Scientists built the TCR library using RNA that was extracted from PBMCs. Assembly of TCR beta libraries relied on iRepertoire HTBI primers together with Arm-PCR of CDR3 regions. In TCRdb, the multiplex PCR reads were re-called with MiXCR into one record per CDR3 protein. The table records about 470,000 distinct CDR3 sequences, around 15% of them present only once. These sequences were also reported in another study, on T cells in Graves' hyperthyroidism and ophthalmopathy.

The sample was peripheral blood mononuclear cells (PBMCs), taken at new diagnosis, from a patient treated with antithyroid drugs. The receptors come from a man aged 35 to 55 with Graves disease.

This clonotype was picked up a small number of times. The chain couples TRBV6-1 to TRBJ2-5; D perhaps matches TRBD2 (5 bases). V was shortened by 7 bases and J by 5 bases, with 14 bases between the two germline ends. Germline CDR1 and CDR2: MNHNS and SASEGT. The CDR3 is 13 residues long. Written as DNA, the CDR3 is TGTGCCAGCACCTTGGTCCGAGGGGAGACCCAGTACTTC. Translating gives CASTLVRGETQYF.

This clonotype has a count of ten or more. The rearrangement links TRBV20-1 to TRBJ2-5; a possible D gene is TRBD2 (5 bases). This CDR3 spans 13 amino acids. From germline, CDR1 is DFQATT and CDR2 SNEGSKA (reference sequence). Trimming took 1 base from V and 5 from J, leaving 11 bases between them. Here the CDR3 reads CSARVRGLETQYF. For the CDR3, the DNA is TGCAGTGCTAGAGTCCGAGGGCTGGAGACCCAGTACTTC.

This clonotype has just a few counts. The rearrangement uses TRBV10-3 and TRBJ1-1, with D possibly being TRBD1 (5 bases). CDR3 length: 15 residues. Trimming took off 2 bases at V and 0 bases at J, with 10 bases between the two ends. Germline CDR1 reads ENHRY; CDR2 reads SYGVKD. The CDR3 DNA is TGTGCCATCAGTGAGCGAGGGACGGTGAACACTGAAGCTTTCTTT. It encodes CAISERGTVNTEAFF.

This clonotype was observed at least ten times. The rearrangement links TRBV28 to TRBJ2-5, with D unresolved. Deletions cut 7 bases from V and 2 bases from J, with 11 bases between. The germline V gene encodes CDR1 MDHEN and CDR2 SYDVKM. This CDR3 has 13 amino acids. CDR3 nucleotide sequence: TGTGCCAGCACCTCGGAGACACAAGAGACCCAGTACTTC. Translated: CASTSETQETQYF.

This clonotype was detected ten times or more. The rearrangement uses TRBV9 and TRBJ2-5, with D uncertain. CDR3 length: 15 residues. The germline gives CDR1 SGDLS, CDR2 YYNGEE. V was trimmed by 0 bases and J by 5 bases, leaving 14 bases between them. CDR3 DNA: TGTGCCAGCAGCGTAGGTGTGGCGTCCGGGGAGACCCAGTACTTC. Translating it yields CASSVGVASGETQYF.

This chain uses TRBV28 with TRBJ2-2; 8 bases map to TRBD1. The CDR3 runs 15 residues. Germline trimming cut 4 bases from V and 4 bases from J; bases unmatched to any gene: 5. Germline loops: CDR1 MDHEN, CDR2 SYDVKM. The CDR3 here is CASSWGRGRTGELFF. Here the CDR3 DNA reads TGTGCCAGCAGTTGGGGCAGGGGGCGCACCGGGGAGCTGTTTTTT.

This clonotype was seen repeatedly, ten times or more. The chain is built from TRBV24-1 and TRBJ2-3; 8 bases align to TRBD1. The trim removed 3 bases at V and 2 bases at J, leaving 9 bases unmatched. The CDR3 totals 17 residues. In germline, CDR1 is KGHDR, CDR2 SFDVKD. The CDR3 region is CATSDQQGVPTTDTQYF. CDR3 DNA: TGTGCCACCAGTGATCAACAGGGGGTCCCTACCACAGATACGCAGTATTTT.

This clonotype was counted between two and nine times. The rearrangement uses TRBV28 and TRBJ2-6; tentative D call: TRBD2 (5 bases). The germline gives CDR1 MDHEN, CDR2 SYDVKM. CDR3 length: 15 amino acids. Trimming removed 10 bases at V and 4 bases at J, with 17 bases between. In DNA form, the CDR3 reads TGTGCCACCGAGGGCCCCCTCCCCGGGGCCAACGTCCTGACTTTC. It encodes CATEGPLPGANVLTF.

This clonotype occurred many times. The gene calls are TRBV28 and TRBJ2-1; D is uncertain. Trimming took 2 bases from V and 5 from J, leaving 7 bases between them. The CDR3 runs 13 residues. Germline loops: CDR1 MDHEN, CDR2 SYDVKM. This CDR3 reads CASSLQSHNEQFF. The CDR3 DNA follows: TGTGCCAGCAGTTTACAAAGTCACAATGAGCAGTTCTTC.

Turning to this clonotype: A single base separates this from a much larger clone, so it may be a read error. The chain links TRBV6-1 to TRBJ2-5, with 10 positions matching TRBD2. CDR3 length: 17 amino acids. J was trimmed by 11 bases and V by 8 bases; bases with no gene match: 23. From germline, CDR1 is MNHNS and CDR2 SASEGT. CDR3 protein: CASFIGLAVLSYNEQYF. Written as DNA, the CDR3 is TGTGCCAGCTTCATAGGACTAGCGGTCCTCTCCTACAATGAGCAGTACTTC.

This sequence joins TRBV19 and TRBJ1-6, with a weak D call TRBD1 (5 bases). Germline CDR1 is LNHDA and CDR2 is SQIVND (reference sequence). V lost 3 bases, J lost 7 bases, and 16 bases lay in between. The CDR3 extends over 16 amino acids. Here the CDR3 reads CASSILTGTGNSPLHF. DNA for the CDR3: TGTGCCAGTAGTATCTTGACCGGGACGGGCAATTCACCCCTCCACTTT.

This clonotype was detected only a few times. This rearrangement joins TRBV6-2 or TRBV6-3 to TRBJ2-2; 11 bases agree with TRBD1. The CDR3 runs to 15 residues. Germline CDR1 is MNHEY and CDR2 is SVGEGT. V lost 5 bases to trimming and J lost 7 bases; unmatched junction nucleotides: 6. For the CDR3, the DNA is TGTGCCAGCAGTAACGTGGGACAGGGGGACGGGGAGCTGTTTTTT. This encodes CASSNVGQGDGELFF.

This clonotype was counted ten times or more. In nucleotides, the CDR3 is TGTGCCAGCAGTGAATGTGGGCAGGGGTCTTACGAGCAGTACTTC. It yields the protein CASSECGQGSYEQYF. The chain employs TRBV6-4 and TRBJ2-7; maybe TRBD1 (6 bases). V lost 3 bases, J lost 4 bases, and 16 bases lay in between. The germline CDR1 and CDR2 sequences are MRHNA and SNTAGT. The CDR3 covers 15 residues.

This clonotype was found many times. CDR3 nucleotides: TGTGCCAGCAGCCCGAGACTAGCGGGAACTACCACCTACGAGCAGTACTTC. Protein sequence: CASSPRLAGTTTYEQYF. The chain employs TRBV7-8 and TRBJ2-7; 11 nucleotides match TRBD2. There are 17 residues in the CDR3. V lost 5 bases and J lost 2; bases outside the gene matches: 11. Germline V gives CDR1 SGHVS, CDR2 FQNEAQ.

This clonotype has at least ten counts. V is TRBV3-1 and J is TRBJ2-5; D remains unclear. Trimming shortened V by 0 bases and J by 1 base, and 6 bases separated the two germline ends. This CDR3 has 14 amino acids. Germline-derived CDR1 and CDR2 are LGHDT and YNNKEL (reference sequence). The CDR3 spells CASSQDLIQETQYF. The CDR3 DNA is TGTGCCAGCAGCCAAGATCTAATCCAAGAGACCCAGTACTTC.

This clonotype has ten or more counts. The genes are TRBV2 and TRBJ2-2; 8 nucleotides line up with TRBD1. Germline CDR1 and CDR2: SNHLY and FYNNEI. V dropped 6 bases and J dropped 7; count of bases not matched to a gene: 13. This CDR3 comprises 16 residues. The CDR3 DNA reads as TGTGCCAGCAGGAAGAGGGTCCTAGGACAGGGCGGGGAGCTGTTTTTT. Its protein product is CASRKRVLGQGGELFF.

This clonotype was detected ten times or more. This sequence joins TRBV7-6 and TRBJ2-1; D is unclear. CDR1 is SGHVS and CDR2 is FNYEAQ in the germline V gene. The CDR3 consists of 16 residues. V was pared by 0 bases and J by 0 bases, with 9 bases between. CDR3 sequence: CASSLATASSYNEQFF. The CDR3 DNA follows: TGTGCCAGCAGCTTAGCGACGGCTAGCTCCTACAATGAGCAGTTCTTC. Combining the CDR3 with reference TRBV7-6 and TRBJ2-1 gives the whole variable domain GAGVSQSPRYKVTKRGQDVALRCDPISGHVSLYWYRQALGQGPEFLTYFNYEAQQDKSGLPNDRFSAERPEGSISTLTIQRTEQRDSAMYRCASSLATASSYNEQFFGPGTRLTVL.

This clonotype has ten or more counts. This rearrangement joins TRBV18 to TRBJ2-5, with D tentatively TRBD1 (5 bases). The CDR3 covers 15 residues. V lost 1 base and J lost 2, with 11 bases in between. Germline V gene data show CDR1 as KGHSH and CDR2 as LQKENI. CDR3 sequence (DNA): TGTGCCAGCTCACCACTCGGAGACAGACAAGAGACCCAGTACTTC. Protein product: CASSPLGDRQETQYF.

J is TRBJ1-2 and V is TRBV7-9; D may be TRBD1 (6 bases). Germline V gives CDR1 SEHNR, CDR2 FQNEAQ (reference sequence). The CDR3 is 16 residues long. Trimming took 5 bases from V and 4 from J, leaving 20 bases between them. The CDR3 bases are TGTGCCAGCAGCCCCCCCCCCCGGACAGAAGTCTATGGCTACACCTTC. It encodes CASSPPPRTEVYGYTF.

This rearrangement joins TRBV19 to TRBJ2-1; possibly TRBD2 for D (5 bases). The germline CDR1 and CDR2 sequences are LNHDA and SQIVND (reference sequence). V was cut by 3 bases and J by 10 bases, with 16 bases left in between. This CDR3 region has 14 residues. The CDR3 sequence is CASSIQLGTHEQFF. The CDR3 DNA is TGTGCCAGTAGTATTCAACTAGGAACCCACGAGCAGTTCTTC.

The table lists this clonotype with many counts. The chain has TRBV28 and TRBJ2-3; 9 nucleotides line up with TRBD1. V shed 5 bases, J shed 4 bases, and the junction held 7 bases outside the gene matches. The CDR3 is 15 residues long. The germline CDR1 and CDR2 sequences are MDHEN and SYDVKM. CDR3 residues: CASSEYRGLADTQYF. The CDR3 DNA follows: TGTGCCAGCAGTGAATACAGGGGGCTCGCAGATACGCAGTATTTT. The whole variable domain, filled in from reference TRBV28 and TRBJ2-3, reads DVKVTQSSRYLVKRTGEKVFLECVQDMDHENMFWYRQDPGLGLRLIYFSYDVKMKEKGDIPEGYSVSREKKERFSLILESASTNQTSMYLCASSEYRGLADTQYFGPGTRLTVL.

This clonotype was counted many times. The V and J genes are TRBV12-5 and TRBJ2-1; TRBD1 matches at 7 bases. Trimming took 5 bases from V and 8 from J; bases not matched to a gene: 12. The CDR3 totals 15 residues. Germline assignment: CDR1 LGHNT and CDR2 FRNRAP. In DNA, the CDR3 is TGTGCTAGTGGTCTCAGACAGGGCGCCAGGGATGAGCAGTTCTTC. This codes for CASGLRQGARDEQFF. The variable domain in full, with the rest retrieved from reference TRBV12-5 and TRBJ2-1, is DARVTQTPRHKVTEMGQEVTMRCQPILGHNTVFWYRQTMMQGLELLAYFRNRAPLDDSGMPKDRFSAEMPDATLATLKIQPSEPRDSAVYFCASGLRQGARDEQFFGPGTRLTVL.

This clonotype was found a few times. The J gene is TRBJ2-7, the V gene TRBV29-1; TRBD2 might be the D (6 bases). Per germline, CDR1 SQVTM and CDR2 ANQGSEA. The length of the CDR3 is 15 residues. Trimming took off 1 base at V and 0 bases at J, with 13 bases between the two ends. The CDR3 coding sequence is TGCAGCGTTGAAGTTAGGGGACTCCTCTCCTACGAGCAGTACTTC. This gives the protein CSVEVRGLLSYEQYF.

The gene calls are TRBV20-1 and TRBJ2-1; 14 bases align to TRBD2. CDR1 is DFQATT, CDR2 SNEGSKA, per germline (reference sequence). V lost 7 bases and J lost 5; bases outside the gene matches: 7. The CDR3 is 15 amino acids. DNA for the CDR3: TGCAGTGTCTCCGGGACTAGCGGGAGCCACAATGAGCAGTTCTTC. Protein: CSVSGTSGSHNEQFF.

The chain carries TRBV28 and TRBJ2-3; 7 nucleotides line up with TRBD2. The better agreement between TRBJ2-7 and the DNA end casts doubt on the J call. The germline CDR1 and CDR2 sequences are MDHEN and SYDVKM. The CDR3 has 18 residues. The CDR3 loop reads CASSSYSPTSASSYEQYF. CDR3 coding DNA: TGTGCCAGCAGTTCGTATTCTCCCACTAGCGCTAGCTCCTACGAGCAGTACTTC.

This chain links TRBV12-3 or TRBV12-4 with TRBJ1-1, with D hard to call. There are 11 residues in the CDR3. V was shortened by 1 base and J by 11 bases, with 8 bases between the two germline ends. CDR3 loop: CASSLGRVAFF. The CDR3 bases are TGTGCCAGCAGTTTAGGACGAGTGGCTTTCTTT.

CDR3 bases: TGTGCTAGTGGGTCCGGACTACCCTACAATGAGCAGTTCTTC. It specifies CASGSGLPYNEQFF. The rearrangement links TRBV12-5 to TRBJ2-1; D perhaps matches TRBD2 (6 bases). V was shortened by 6 bases and J by 2 bases, with 11 bases between the two germline ends. The CDR3 length is 14 residues. Germline CDR1 and CDR2: LGHNT and FRNRAP.

The V call is TRBV29-1, the J call TRBJ2-7; D may be TRBD1 (5 bases). The germline V gene encodes CDR1 SQVTM and CDR2 ANQGSEA. This CDR3 has 13 amino acids. The V and J ends lost 1 base and 4 bases respectively, with 11 bases between them. The CDR3 spells CSVEAAGSYEQYF. As DNA, the CDR3 is TGCAGCGTTGAAGCGGCAGGGTCGTACGAGCAGTACTTC.

CDR3 nucleotide sequence: TGCGCCAGCAGCCCCCGAGGGGCTGTACGGAACGCAGATACGCAGTATTTT. It specifies CASSPRGAVRNADTQYF. V is TRBV5-1 and J is TRBJ2-3; D possibly uses TRBD1 or TRBD2 (5 bases each). V was shortened by 4 bases and J by 4 bases, with 22 bases between the two germline ends. Germline V gene lookup returns CDR1 SGHRS and CDR2 YFSETQ. The CDR3 runs to 17 residues.